The 27 T cell receptor beta chains reported below all come from one sample, sequenced in a study of vaccination and CD4 T cells after COVID-19. The Oncomine TCR Beta short-read assay was applied to DNA of cultured CD4+ T cells. Via MiXCR, TCRdb re-called the PCR reads, giving one row per CDR3 protein. The data show approximately 4,000 distinct CDR3 sequences, less than 50% seen once. These receptors' targets are unknown. The sample's treatment: roughly 10-day PBMC culture with coronavirus spike peptide pools or control peptides (ViraFEST assay). Sequencing was performed on CD4+ T cells from blood, cultured in vitro. These receptors came from a human donor who had recovered from COVID-19.

This clonotype is labeled as large. This rearrangement joins TRBV12-3 or TRBV12-4 to TRBJ1-2, with 7 nucleotides matching TRBD1. CDR3 length: 17 amino acids. V gave up 5 bases and J gave up 4 bases; unmatched junction bases: 16. The CDR3 loop reads CASSTTLQGPKAYGYTF. CDR3 nucleotides: TGTGCCAGCAGTACGACCCTACAGGGGCCGAAGGCCTATGGCTACACCTTC.

By proportion, this clonotype is large. The chain combines TRBV27 with TRBJ1-5; no definite D call. Germline V lookup: CDR1 MNHEY, CDR2 SMNVEV (reference sequence). This CDR3 is built from 15 residues. Trimming shortened V by 2 bases and J by 4 bases, and 12 bases separated the two germline ends. CDR3 loop: CASSLIPGFNQPQHF. The CDR3 nucleotides read TGTGCCAGCAGTTTAATCCCGGGATTTAATCAGCCCCAGCATTTT.

This clonotype showed up just a few times. The V gene is TRBV27, the J gene TRBJ2-7, with a possible D match to TRBD1 (6 bases). V was clipped by 5 bases and J by 3 bases, with 14 bases between them. CDR3 length: 14 residues. Germline V gene lookup returns CDR1 MNHEY and CDR2 SMNVEV (reference sequence). The CDR3 region has the DNA TGTGCCAGCAGTCCCGACAGGAGGAACTACGAGCAGTACTTC. It codes for CASSPDRRNYEQYF.

The V gene is TRBV9, the J gene TRBJ1-2; possibly TRBD1 for D (5 bases). The CDR3 is made up of 16 amino acids. V was pared by 2 bases and J by 6 bases, with 20 bases between. Germline loops: CDR1 SGDLS, CDR2 YYNGEE. The CDR3 loop reads CASSVGTQGQPHGYTF. The CDR3 DNA reads as TGTGCCAGCAGCGTGGGGACCCAAGGCCAGCCTCATGGCTACACCTTC.

The V gene is TRBV20-1, the J gene TRBJ2-7; TRBD1 matches 10 bases. V shed 1 base, J shed 6 bases, and the junction held 12 bases outside the gene matches. Germline assignment: CDR1 DFQATT and CDR2 SNEGSKA (reference sequence). The CDR3 is 16 residues long. The CDR3 nucleotides read TGCAGTGCTAGAGGGCGGTGGACAGGGGGATTTGGCGAGCAGTACTTC. Its protein is CSARGRWTGGFGEQYF.

The chain combines TRBV20-1 with TRBJ1-2; 9 nucleotides line up with TRBD1. CDR1 and CDR2 (germline): DFQATT, SNEGSKA (reference sequence). J was trimmed by 7 bases and V by 2 bases; bases with no gene match: 14. CDR3 size: 16 residues. CDR3 nucleotide sequence: TGCAGTGCTAGAACATCAAGCCGGGACAGGGCCGGTGGCTACACCTTC. It codes for CSARTSSRDRAGGYTF.

The sample holds one count of this clonotype. V usage is TRBV7-3 and J usage is TRBJ1-1, with unresolved D. V was cut by 0 bases and J by 5 bases, with 7 bases left in between. Germline loops: CDR1 SGHTA, CDR2 FQGTGA. The CDR3 is 13 amino acids. CDR3 loop: CASSLTSYTEAFF. DNA of the CDR3: TGTGCCAGCAGCTTAACGAGTTATACTGAAGCTTTCTTT.

This clonotype has a handful of counts. The rearrangement joins TRBV2 to TRBJ2-3; perhaps TRBD1 as D (5 bases). The CDR3 runs 16 residues. Germline-derived CDR1 and CDR2 are SNHLY and FYNNEI. Trimming left V 6 bases short and J 1 base short, with 17 bases between. CDR3 region: CASRLPQGRGTDTQYF. Here the CDR3 DNA reads TGTGCCAGCAGACTCCCCCAGGGCAGGGGCACAGATACGCAGTATTTT. Together with reference TRBV2 and TRBJ2-3, the CDR3 gives the full variable domain: EPEVTQTPSHQVTQMGQEVILRCVPISNHLYFYWYRQILGQKVEFLVSFYNNEISEKSEIFDDQFSVERPDGSNFTLKIRSTKLEDSAMYFCASRLPQGRGTDTQYFGPGTRLTVL.

This clonotype was detected only a few times. The chain uses TRBV7-9 and TRBJ1-4; 9 positions agree with TRBD1. The V gene's germline CDR1 is SEHNR and CDR2 FQNEAQ (reference sequence). Trimming at V came to 1 base and at J to 6 bases, leaving 6 bases not matched to a gene. The CDR3 has 16 residues. The chain's CDR3 is CASSLGRGQGDEKLFF. The CDR3 DNA reads TGTGCCAGCAGCTTAGGGAGGGGACAGGGTGATGAAAAACTGTTTTTT.

This clonotype was seen a handful of times. This chain joins TRBV30 and TRBJ1-2; D gene unclear. The CDR3 has 13 residues. From germline, CDR1 is GTSNPN and CDR2 SVGIG (reference sequence). The ends were cut back, 0 bases at V and 8 bases at J, with 13 bases in the middle. CDR3 in amino acids: CAWSVRRVGGYTF. As DNA, the CDR3 is TGTGCCTGGAGTGTAAGACGGGTGGGCGGCTACACCTTC. The whole variable domain, filled in from reference TRBV30 and TRBJ1-2, reads SQTIHQWPATLVQPVGSPLSLECTVEGTSNPNLYWYRQAAGRGLQLLFYSVGIGQISSEVPQNLSASRPQDRQFILSSKKLLLSDSGFYLCAWSVRRVGGYTFGSGTRLTVV.

This clonotype has a handful of counts. The junction differs from germline at one of its ends, possibly a read error. The rearrangement joins TRBV7-7 to TRBJ2-3; weak D call: TRBD2 (5 bases). CDR1 is SSHAT and CDR2 is FNYEAQ in the germline V gene (reference sequence). This CDR3 region has 15 residues. The chain's CDR3 is CASSFGNSVTDTQYF. DNA for the CDR3: TGTGCTAGCAGCTTCGGGAATAGCGTCACAGATACGCAGTATTTT.

V usage is TRBV20-1 and J usage is TRBJ2-3, with a tentative D call TRBD2 (6 bases). V was clipped by 0 bases and J by 2 bases, with 15 bases between them. CDR3 size: 16 residues. Germline lookup yields CDR1 DFQATT and CDR2 SNEGSKA (reference sequence). The CDR3 region is CSARDPGVTSTDTQYF. CDR3 DNA sequence: TGCAGTGCTAGAGATCCGGGGGTGACCTCCACAGATACGCAGTATTTT.

This chain links TRBV4-2 with TRBJ2-7, with TRBD2 matching over 9 bases. This CDR3 has 14 residues. From germline, CDR1 is LGHNA and CDR2 YNFKEQ. V gave up 1 base and J gave up 6 bases; unmatched junction bases: 4. In nucleotides, the CDR3 is TGTGCCAGCAGCCAAGTGGGACTAGCCTCCGAGCAGTACTTC. Amino acids: CASSQVGLASEQYF.

The CDR3: CASSTRLAAYTGELFF. Written as DNA, the CDR3 is TGTGCCAGCAGCACCCGACTAGCAGCTTACACCGGGGAGCTGTTTTTT. The genes are TRBV7-2 and TRBJ2-2; TRBD2 matches 7 bases. J gave up 3 bases and V 5 bases, and 9 bases lay outside the gene matches. There are 16 residues in the CDR3. Germline V lookup: CDR1 SGHTA, CDR2 FQGNSA.

This chain links TRBV7-2 with TRBJ2-7; TRBD2 might be the D (6 bases). In germline, CDR1 is SGHTA, CDR2 FQGNSA. CDR3 size: 14 residues. Trimming cost V 5 bases and J 6 bases, with 17 bases left between them. CDR3 in DNA: TGTGCCAGCAGCCGGGACTTCCACCTGGGCGAGCAGTACTTC. This sequence encodes CASSRDFHLGEQYF.

This clonotype was seen once. This sequence joins TRBV7-2 and TRBJ1-1; no clear D. The V and J ends lost 5 bases and 2 bases respectively, with 9 bases between them. This CDR3 has 13 amino acids. Germline-derived CDR1 and CDR2 are SGHTA and FQGNSA. The CDR3 region is CASSLTRNTEAFF. The CDR3 DNA is TGTGCCAGCAGCCTAACAAGAAACACTGAAGCTTTCTTT.

V gene TRBV11-3 combines with J gene TRBJ2-4; 9 nucleotides agree with TRBD1. Losses at the gene ends were 5 bases for V and 9 bases for J; bases not matched to a gene: 14. Germline CDR1 and CDR2: SGHNT and YENEEA. The CDR3 is 16 amino acids. Here the CDR3 reads CASSINRGRGSTIQYF. CDR3 DNA sequence: TGTGCCAGCAGCATTAACAGGGGGCGCGGGTCGACCATTCAGTACTTC.

The chain joins TRBV7-8 to TRBJ2-1; D possibly corresponds to TRBD1 (6 bases). V lost 2 bases and J lost 7, with 9 bases in between. Germline V lookup: CDR1 SGHVS, CDR2 FQNEAQ. The CDR3 is made up of 13 amino acids. The CDR3 bases are TGTGCCAGCAGCTTAAGGGGGTCTAATGAGCAGTTCTTC. This sequence encodes CASSLRGSNEQFF.

The chain combines TRBV20-1 with TRBJ1-1; D is uncertain. Per the germline V gene, CDR1 is DFQATT and CDR2 is SNEGSKA (reference sequence). The V gene lost 3 bases and the J gene lost 4 bases, with 9 bases spanning the gap. The CDR3 is made up of 12 amino acids. The CDR3 loop reads CSASRLSTEAFF. The CDR3 DNA is TGCAGTGCTAGCAGGTTAAGCACTGAAGCTTTCTTT.

The chain carries TRBV11-2 and TRBJ2-7; 10 bases align to TRBD2. J gave up 3 bases and V 1 base, and 6 bases lay outside the gene matches. The CDR3 is 16 amino acids. Germline V gives CDR1 SGHAT, CDR2 FQNNGV. The CDR3 spells CASSLGIAGGFYEQYF. CDR3 nucleotide sequence: TGTGCCAGCAGCTTAGGGATAGCGGGAGGATTCTACGAGCAGTACTTC.

This rearrangement joins TRBV5-4 to TRBJ2-7, with D perhaps matching TRBD1 (7 bases). The length of the CDR3 is 15 residues. CDR1 SGHNT and CDR2 YYREEE come from the germline V gene (reference sequence). V dropped 0 bases and J dropped 5 bases, with 15 bases sitting between them. CDR3 protein: CASSLVAGGYDEQYF. CDR3 in DNA: TGTGCCAGCAGCTTGGTGGCAGGGGGGTACGACGAGCAGTACTTC.

In this sample, this clonotype is medium-sized (0.01 to 0.1%). The gene calls are TRBV6-5 and TRBJ1-3, with D hard to call. Germline loops: CDR1 MNHEY, CDR2 SVGAGI. CDR3 length equals 18 residues. V lost 0 bases to trimming and J lost 0 bases, with 15 bases between them. CDR3 nucleotide sequence: TGTGCCAGCAGTTACTCCGCGGCGCTCTGGCGCTCTGGAAACACCATATATTTT. It yields the protein CASSYSAALWRSGNTIYF.

This clonotype was seen a handful of times. This chain connects TRBV6-1 to TRBJ1-2; D remains ambiguous. This CDR3 region has 13 residues. Germline V gene sequence: CDR1 MNHNS, CDR2 SASEGT. V lost 10 bases, J lost 5 bases, and 17 bases lay in between. CDR3 protein: CATRRSQYYGYTF. The DNA of the CDR3 is TGTGCCACAAGAAGATCACAGTATTATGGCTACACCTTC.

This clonotype was seen a few times. The chain has TRBV20-1 and TRBJ1-2; weak D call: TRBD1 (5 bases). Germline-derived CDR1 and CDR2 are DFQATT and SNEGSKA (reference sequence). This CDR3 contains 12 residues. The V gene lost 5 bases and the J gene lost 2 bases, with 9 bases spanning the gap. This chain's CDR3 is CSALTENYGYTF. The CDR3 bases are TGCAGTGCTTTGACAGAGAACTATGGCTACACCTTC.

This rearrangement joins TRBV20-1 to TRBJ1-3; 7 bases align to TRBD1. After removal of 6 bases from V and 0 bases from J, the junction contained 8 bases not matched to a gene. Germline-derived CDR1 and CDR2 are DFQATT and SNEGSKA (reference sequence). The CDR3 runs to 15 residues. CDR3 nucleotides: TGCAGTGCCCCAGGGGGGGCCAGCTCTGGAAACACCATATATTTT. This gives the protein CSAPGGASSGNTIYF.

This clonotype was seen more than once but under ten times. V gene TRBV11-2 combines with J gene TRBJ1-6, with 10 bases that match TRBD1. J lost 9 bases, V lost 5 bases, and 4 bases had no gene match. The CDR3 is made up of 14 amino acids. Germline-derived CDR1 and CDR2 are SGHAT and FQNNGV. The CDR3 loop is CASSPTGGASPLHF. In nucleotides, the CDR3 is TGTGCCAGCAGCCCGACAGGGGGCGCTTCACCCCTCCACTTT.

The chain joins TRBV19 to TRBJ1-1; 8 bases map to TRBD1. Germline V CDR1 and CDR2: LNHDA, SQIVND (reference sequence). This CDR3 is 15 amino acids long. Losses at the gene ends were 2 bases for V and 5 bases for J; bases not matched to a gene: 7. The CDR3 DNA follows: TGTGCCAGTAGTATACAGGGGGCGGCTCGGACTGAAGCTTTCTTT. Residues: CASSIQGAARTEAFF.